Listed below are T cell receptor beta chains from one sample, sequenced in a study of blood T cell repertoires in COVID-19. Only in-frame clones appear in the TCRdb table, and some are missing; sequencing was by immunoSEQ multiplex PCR. The sample consists of roughly 15,000 clones, 87% of them appearing once. The sequenced sample was peripheral blood. The receptors here all came from a man between 50 and 59 years old with active COVID-19. The CDR3 runs from the conserved cysteine through the conserved F or W. The order of the fields is V gene, J gene, clone size, D gene, CDR3 protein, CDR3 DNA. D genes are given only for firm matches. Clone size, where shown, is once, few, many, or a class for clones that have expanded.

>TRBV2|TRBJ1-2|.|TRBD1
CASRGQGNYGYTF
TGTGCCAGCCGAGGACAGGGGAACTATGGCTACACCTTC
>TRBV28|TRBJ2-1|.|TRBD2
CASSFSEREGSEQFF
TGTGCCAGCAGTTTTAGTGAGCGGGAGGGCAGCGAGCAGTTCTTC
>TRBV28|TRBJ1-2|.|TRBD1
CASRQQGAWGYTF
TGTGCCAGCAGGCAACAGGGGGCGTGGGGCTACACCTTC
>TRBV3-1/TRBV3-2|TRBJ1-1|.|TRBD1
CASSPGTGRTEAFF
TGTGCCAGCAGCCCGGGGACAGGGAGGACTGAAGCTTTCTTT
>TRBV30|TRBJ1-2|.|.
CAWSGIGRGNYGYTF
TGTGCCTGGAGTGGGATCGGCAGGGGTAACTATGGCTACACCTTC
>TRBV18|TRBJ2-1|.|TRBD2
CASSPLPSGPILEQFF
TGTGCCAGCTCACCACTCCCTAGCGGGCCCATTTTGGAGCAGTTCTTC
>TRBV6-2/TRBV6-3|TRBJ1-5|.|.
CASSYSYFPGDSQPQHF
TGTGCCAGCAGTTACTCGTATTTCCCCGGGGATTCTCAGCCCCAGCATTTT
>TRBV7-2|TRBJ2-4|.|.
CASSFRNIQYF
TGTGCCAGCAGCTTTCGAAACATTCAGTACTTC
>TRBV5-1|TRBJ2-1|.|TRBD1
CASSGDRGFSYNEQFF
TGCGCCAGCAGCGGAGACAGGGGGTTCTCCTACAATGAGCAGTTCTTC
>TRBV19|TRBJ1-2|.|TRBD1
CASSNSGGGTYGYTF
TGTGCCAGTAGTAACTCCGGAGGGGGCACCTATGGCTACACCTTC
>TRBV15|TRBJ2-3|.|TRBD2
CATSPRGGLSADTQYF
TGTGCCACCAGCCCGCGGGGGGGCCTCTCAGCGGATACGCAGTATTTT
>TRBV4-1|TRBJ1-1|.|.
CASRPQERNTEAFF
TGCGCCAGCAGACCACAGGAGCGGAACACTGAAGCTTTCTTT
>TRBV5-1|TRBJ2-1|.|TRBD2
CASSFGLETFDEQFF
TGCGCCAGCAGCTTCGGACTAGAGACGTTCGATGAGCAGTTCTTC
>TRBV5-1|TRBJ2-3|.|.
CASSFGSSGTDTQYF
TGCGCCAGCAGCTTCGGTAGTTCGGGCACAGATACGCAGTATTTT
>TRBV5-1|TRBJ2-2|once|.
CASSLAQNTGELFF
TGCGCCAGCAGCTTGGCCCAGAACACCGGGGAGCTGTTTTTT
>TRBV5-5|TRBJ1-3|few|.
CASSLEVAGNTIYF
TGTGCCAGCAGCTTGGAGGTAGCCGGAAACACCATATATTTT
>TRBV14|TRBJ2-3|.|.
CASSVGQGGTDTQYF
TGTGCCAGCAGCGTTGGACAGGGAGGGACAGATACGCAGTATTTT
>TRBV5-1|TRBJ2-1|.|.
CASSLEGLHNEQFF
TGCGCCAGCAGCTTGGAGGGACTTCACAATGAGCAGTTCTTC
>TRBV19|TRBJ1-5|.|.
CASSMGRWGLNQPQHF
TGTGCCAGTAGTATGGGCAGGTGGGGGCTCAATCAGCCCCAGCATTTT
>TRBV6-7|TRBJ2-1|.|TRBD2
CASRLGGLAEDNEQFF
TGTGCCAGCAGGCTCGGCGGACTAGCGGAGGACAATGAGCAGTTCTTC
>TRBV6-6|TRBJ1-1|few|TRBD1
CASSLSPGQGEAFF
TGTGCCAGCAGTTTAAGTCCGGGACAGGGTGAAGCTTTCTTT
>TRBV10-3|TRBJ2-1|.|TRBD2
CAISDGRLIESYNEQFF
TGTGCCATCAGTGACGGGAGGCTGATAGAGTCCTACAATGAGCAGTTCTTC
>TRBV6-5|TRBJ1-1|.|.
CASSPHGGNTEAFF
TGTGCCAGCAGCCCCCATGGAGGGAACACTGAAGCTTTCTTT
>TRBV5-1|TRBJ1-1|.|.
CASSLEGQGPSYTEAFF
TGCGCCAGCAGCTTGGAAGGGCAGGGCCCCTCGTACACTGAAGCTTTCTTT
>TRBV28|TRBJ2-1|once|.
CASTAGPSRNEQFF
TGTGCCAGCACCGCGGGTCCTAGTCGGAATGAGCAGTTCTTC
>TRBV5-1|TRBJ2-3|.|.
CASSFGSGGFTDTQYF
TGCGCCAGCAGCTTTGGGTCAGGAGGGTTCACAGATACGCAGTATTTT
>TRBV2|TRBJ2-1|.|.
CASSEGPGYNEQFF
TGTGCCAGCAGTGAAGGTCCGGGGTACAATGAGCAGTTCTTC
>TRBV5-1|TRBJ2-5|few|TRBD1
CASSHGTGQRETQYF
TGCGCCAGCAGCCATGGGACAGGGCAGCGAGAGACCCAGTACTTC
>TRBV4-1|TRBJ1-5|.|TRBD1
CASSHEGQGRQPQHF
TGCGCCAGCAGCCACGAAGGACAGGGACGACAGCCCCAGCATTTT
>TRBV12-3/TRBV12-4|TRBJ1-5|.|.
CASSLDRGQPQHF
TGTGCCAGCAGTTTGGACAGAGGGCAGCCCCAGCATTTT
>TRBV5-4|TRBJ1-2|.|.
CASSLGQRLSLGYTF
TGTGCCAGCAGCTTGGGGCAGAGGCTCAGTCTTGGCTACACCTTC
>TRBV7-8|TRBJ2-2|.|TRBD2
CASSLAGARTGELFF
TGTGCCAGCAGTTTAGCGGGCGCCCGCACCGGGGAGCTGTTTTTT
>TRBV6-5|TRBJ2-1|.|TRBD1
CASRKGQVRYNEQFF
TGTGCCAGCAGAAAGGGACAGGTGAGATACAATGAGCAGTTCTTC
>TRBV7-9|TRBJ2-7|.|.
CASSVAGIKRGEQYF
TGTGCCAGCAGCGTCGCAGGAATCAAGAGGGGGGAGCAGTACTTC
>TRBV9|TRBJ2-3|.|TRBD2
CASSGLAGGRTDTQYF
TGTGCCAGCAGTGGACTAGCGGGAGGTAGGACAGATACGCAGTATTTT
>TRBV5-6|TRBJ2-4|.|.
CASSLQVLAKNIQYF
TGTGCCAGCAGCTTGCAAGTACTAGCCAAAAACATTCAGTACTTC
>TRBV19|TRBJ1-1|.|.
CASSLPQGIAFF
TGTGCCAGTAGTCTGCCACAGGGTATAGCTTTCTTT
>TRBV4-3|TRBJ1-1|.|.
CASSQEGDWHLTGAFF
TGCGCCAGCAGCCAAGAAGGGGACTGGCATCTCACTGGAGCTTTCTTT
>TRBV5-5|TRBJ2-7|.|.
CASSLDWGRGEQYF
TGTGCCAGCAGCTTGGATTGGGGGCGCGGGGAGCAGTACTTC
>TRBV5-1|TRBJ2-1|.|.
CASSLAVGGDYNEQFF
TGCGCCAGCAGCTTGGCCGTCGGTGGAGACTACAATGAGCAGTTCTTC
>TRBV30|TRBJ1-2|.|.
CACPTASSGYTF
TGTGCCTGCCCGACAGCGTCTAGTGGCTACACCTTC
>TRBV7-8|TRBJ2-1|.|TRBD1
CASTDRGYEQFF
TGTGCCAGCACCGACAGGGGGTACGAGCAGTTCTTC
>TRBV27|TRBJ1-1|.|TRBD1
CASSSSRQGMAEAFF
TGTGCCAGCAGTTCCTCCAGACAGGGGATGGCTGAAGCTTTCTTT